Listed here are 21 T cell receptor beta chains from one sample, sequenced in a study of T cell repertoires in cytomegalovirus infection. Via MiXCR, TCRdb re-called the reads, giving one row per CDR3 protein. This table has around 300,000 distinct CDR3 sequences, approximately 22% appearing once. These receptors are not linked to any known antigen. The starting material was cultured PBMCs, obtained from culture after CMV antigen stimulation. Receptor source: a human donor in good health (CMV status not recorded). Some clones in this sample may be carry-over from other donors' samples.

This clonotype has more than one count but fewer than ten. This sequence joins TRBV6-1 and TRBJ1-6; a possible D gene is TRBD1 (5 bases). Germline values: CDR1 MNHNS, CDR2 SASEGT. The CDR3 length is 12 residues. Trimming shortened V by 10 bases and J by 10 bases, and 14 bases separated the two germline ends. CDR3 sequence reads: CAIGGTGSPLHF. CDR3 DNA: TGTGCCATCGGGGGGACGGGGTCACCCCTCCACTTT.

This clonotype was recorded at least ten times. The CDR3 is CASSYRTGGYEQYF. The CDR3 DNA is TGTGCCAGCAGTTACCGGACAGGGGGCTACGAGCAGTACTTC. The V and J genes are TRBV12-3 or TRBV12-4 and TRBJ2-7, with 10 bases identical to TRBD1. This CDR3 region has 14 residues. Trimming at V came to 4 bases and at J to 3 bases, leaving 3 bases not matched to a gene.

This clonotype was picked up a small number of times. This chain links TRBV7-3 with TRBJ2-1; D perhaps matches TRBD2 (5 bases). This CDR3 has 16 amino acids. The germline gives CDR1 SGHTA, CDR2 FQGTGA. V lost 4 bases and J 0 bases, leaving 13 bases between the germline ends. The DNA of the CDR3 is TGTGCCAGCAGCTCATTCGGCGGGCCCTCCTACAATGAGCAGTTCTTC. Residues: CASSSFGGPSYNEQFF.

This clonotype was counted many times. The chain employs TRBV12-3 or TRBV12-4 and TRBJ2-5; 10 nucleotides line up with TRBD2. V was clipped by 6 bases and J by 5 bases; unmatched bases: 9. CDR3 length equals 15 residues. CDR3 in amino acids: CASSLVAGGRETQYF. The DNA for the CDR3 is TGTGCCAGCAGCTTGGTAGCGGGAGGAAGGGAGACCCAGTACTTC.

The gene calls are TRBV6-5 and TRBJ1-1; no definite D call. CDR1 is MNHEY, CDR2 SVGAGI, per germline. CDR3 size: 14 residues. V was clipped by 2 bases and J by 11 bases, with 18 bases between them. The DNA of the CDR3 is TGTGCCAGCAGTTACACTACTCCCCGGGGATCTGCTTTCTTT. Protein: CASSYTTPRGSAFF.

The sample holds a few counts of this clonotype. The gene calls are TRBV6-2 or TRBV6-3 and TRBJ2-1; 11 bases are shared with TRBD2. Germline CDR1 reads MNHEY; CDR2 reads SVGEGT. The junction had 11 bases not matched to a gene; V was cut back by 0 bases and J by 7 bases. CDR3 length equals 18 residues. CDR3 sequence: CASSYSNPPSGRMNEQFF. CDR3 nucleotides: TGTGCCAGCAGTTACTCGAACCCCCCTAGCGGGAGGATGAATGAGCAGTTCTTC.

The rearrangement links TRBV10-3 to TRBJ2-3; D perhaps matches TRBD2 (6 bases). The CDR3 consists of 16 residues. Trimming stripped 0 bases from V and 0 bases from J, with 10 bases between. CDR1 is ENHRY and CDR2 is SYGVKD in the germline V gene. The CDR3 sequence: CAISESRAGSTDTQYF. The CDR3 coding sequence is TGTGCCATCAGTGAGTCCAGGGCGGGAAGCACAGATACGCAGTATTTT.

In its sample, this clonotype was seen many times. The V and J genes are TRBV7-2 and TRBJ2-1; 15 bases line up with TRBD2. The CDR3 loop spans 18 amino acids. Germline assignment: CDR1 SGHTA and CDR2 FQGNSA. V dropped 7 bases and J dropped 2; count of bases not matched to a gene: 9. In DNA, the CDR3 is TGTGCCAGCAACGTCGGACTAGCGGGAGGGTACGCCTACAATGAGCAGTTCTTC. Residues: CASNVGLAGGYAYNEQFF.

V is TRBV6-2 or TRBV6-3 and J is TRBJ2-1, with unresolved D. CDR1 MNHEY and CDR2 SVGEGT come from the germline V gene. There are 13 residues in the CDR3. Trimming left V 0 bases short and J 10 bases short, with 10 bases between. For the CDR3, the DNA is TGTGCCAGCAGTTACTCTGGGATCAACGAGCAGTTCTTC. Protein product: CASSYSGINEQFF.

This clonotype has more than one count but fewer than ten. The V call is TRBV4-3, the J call TRBJ2-3, with 12 bases that match TRBD2. The CDR3 is 16 residues long. The V gene's germline CDR1 is LGHNA and CDR2 YSLEER. V lost 5 bases, J lost 5 bases, and 8 bases stayed unmatched. The CDR3 DNA is TGCGCCAGCAGCAAAAAGACTAGCGGGAGTCGAGATACGCAGTATTTT. Its translation is CASSKKTSGSRDTQYF.

This clonotype was seen repeatedly, ten times or more. The J gene is TRBJ1-2, the V gene TRBV28; D is unclear. V shed 7 bases and J shed 7 bases, with 19 bases lying between them. The germline V gene encodes CDR1 MDHEN and CDR2 SYDVKM. CDR3 size: 14 residues. CDR3 sequence (DNA): TGTGCCAGCATCACCTCGACCGGGAGGCCTGGCTACACCTTC. Its protein product is CASITSTGRPGYTF.

The chain carries TRBV5-6 and TRBJ2-1, with D possibly TRBD2 on 5 matching bases. The CDR3 covers 13 residues. V dropped 1 base and J dropped 9 bases, with 11 bases sitting between them. Germline CDR1 is SGHDT and CDR2 is YYEEEE. The CDR3 DNA reads TGTGCCAGCAGCTTGAGTCTAGCCATTGAGCAGTTCTTC. Its protein is CASSLSLAIEQFF.

The J gene is TRBJ2-1, the V gene TRBV3-1; D is possibly TRBD1 or TRBD2 (5 bases each). Between the trimmed V and J ends, which lost 2 bases and 4 bases, there was a span of 18 bases. The CDR3 length is 17 residues. Germline CDR1 LGHDT, CDR2 YNNKEL (reference sequence). The CDR3 DNA is TGTGCCAGCAGCCAAAGCTCCGGGACCAATACATACAATGAGCAGTTCTTC. The encoded protein is CASSQSSGTNTYNEQFF.

This clonotype was seen repeatedly, ten times or more. The chain is built from TRBV7-2 and TRBJ1-1; TRBD1 matches 7 bases. The CDR3 is 15 residues long. The J segment lost 9 bases and the V segment lost 4 bases, leaving 14 bases of the junction unmatched. Per the germline V gene, CDR1 is SGHTA and CDR2 is FQGNSA. The CDR3 coding sequence is TGTGCCAGCAGCTATAATCTGAGACAGGGAGTAAAAGCTTTCTTT. Translating gives CASSYNLRQGVKAFF.

The CDR3 DNA follows: TGTGCCAGCAGCGTATGGGACACCAGTCTTGACGAGCAGTACTTC. Translating it yields CASSVWDTSLDEQYF. The chain has TRBV9 and TRBJ2-7; a possible D gene is TRBD1 (6 bases). V lost 1 base and J lost 5, with 16 bases in between. Per germline, CDR1 SGDLS and CDR2 YYNGEE. The CDR3 contains 15 residues.

This clonotype was detected a few times. This chain links TRBV30 with TRBJ2-6, with 7 positions matching TRBD2. The CDR3 covers 19 residues. J lost 0 bases, V lost 2 bases, and 13 bases had no gene match. Germline V gene sequence: CDR1 GTSNPN, CDR2 SVGIG (reference sequence). In DNA, the CDR3 is TGTGCCTGGAGTTTAGGGTCGGGGGGACTCAGCTCTGGGGCCAACGTCCTGACTTTC. Its translation: CAWSLGSGGLSSGANVLTF.

This clonotype was counted between two and nine times. The genes are TRBV4-1 and TRBJ2-7; 8 bases fit TRBD2. There are 16 residues in the CDR3. Trimming took 4 bases from V and 7 from J; bases not matched to a gene: 15. CDR1 and CDR2 from the germline V gene are MGHRA and YSYEKL. The CDR3 region is CASSPRYGTRGREQYV. The CDR3 nucleotides are TGCGCCAGCAGCCCACGCTACGGGACTAGGGGTCGGGAGCAGTACGTC.

This clonotype was seen a handful of times. Here the CDR3 reads CASSWGQGKNEQFF. CDR3 nucleotides: TGTGCCAGCAGCTGGGGACAGGGGAAAAATGAGCAGTTCTTC. The J gene is TRBJ2-1, the V gene TRBV7-9; TRBD1 aligns across 10 bases. The length of the CDR3 is 14 residues. In germline, CDR1 is SEHNR, CDR2 FQNEAQ (reference sequence). The trim removed 4 bases at V and 7 bases at J, leaving 4 bases unmatched.

Of note for this clonotype: Just one base apart from a much larger clone, this may be a read error. J is TRBJ2-5 and V is TRBV7-2, with D possibly being TRBD1 (7 bases). The CDR3 runs to 15 residues. Germline V gene sequence: CDR1 SGHTA, CDR2 FQGNSA. For the CDR3, the DNA is TGTGTCACCATCCCGCAGGGGGGCCCCCAAGAGACCCAGTACTTC. Its translation is CVTIPQGGPQETQYF.

The rearrangement joins TRBV29-1 to TRBJ2-2; a weak D match, TRBD2 (6 bases). CDR1 is SQVTM and CDR2 is ANQGSEA in the germline V gene. V was clipped by 5 bases and J by 0 bases, with 13 bases between them. This CDR3 is built from 15 residues. The CDR3 region is CSVTVGSANTGELFF. The CDR3 DNA is TGCAGCGTTACCGTCGGGAGCGCGAACACCGGGGAGCTGTTTTTT.

The J gene is TRBJ2-4, the V gene TRBV12-3 or TRBV12-4; the D is unclear. The CDR3 totals 12 residues. The V and J ends lost 6 bases and 9 bases respectively, with 12 bases between them. Here the CDR3 reads CASRSRGGIQYF. The CDR3 coding sequence is TGTGCCAGCAGGTCGCGTGGTGGCATTCAGTACTTC.